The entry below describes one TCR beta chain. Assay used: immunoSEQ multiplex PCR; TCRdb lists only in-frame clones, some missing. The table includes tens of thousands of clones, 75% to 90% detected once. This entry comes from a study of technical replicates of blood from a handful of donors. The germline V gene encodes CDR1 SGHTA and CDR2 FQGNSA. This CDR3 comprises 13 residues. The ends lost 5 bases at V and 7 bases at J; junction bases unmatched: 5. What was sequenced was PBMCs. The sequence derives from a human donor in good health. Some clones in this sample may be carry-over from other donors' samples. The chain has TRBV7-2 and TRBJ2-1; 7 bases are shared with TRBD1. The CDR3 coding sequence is TGTGCCAGCAGCCAACCCAGGGGGAATGAGCAGTTCTTC. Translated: CASSQPRGNEQFF.